The 24 T cell receptor beta chains in this list originate from one sample, sequenced in a study of blood T cell repertoires in COVID-19. The table came from immunoSEQ multiplex PCR; TCRdb's copy has only in-frame clones and leaves some out. The table records 200,000 to 250,000 clones, just under 85% of them present only once. Material: peripheral blood. The receptors were sampled from a woman in her forties or fifties with active or convalescent COVID-19.

About this clone itself: Within the sample, other DNA sequences also encode this same CDR3. The chain combines TRBV5-1 with TRBJ1-1; 8 nucleotides line up with TRBD1. This CDR3 comprises 13 residues. CDR1 and CDR2 (germline): SGHRS, YFSETQ. V trimming: 4 bases; J trimming: 3 bases; junction bases outside the gene matches: 2. CDR3 amino acids: CASSLTGDTEAFF. For the CDR3, the DNA is TGCGCCAGCAGCCTGACAGGGGACACTGAAGCTTTCTTT.

The genes are TRBV12-3 or TRBV12-4 and TRBJ1-5; D remains unclear. The V end lost 0 bases, the J end lost 6 bases, and 6 bases lay between the germline ends. The CDR3 covers 13 residues. The chain's CDR3 is CASSLAQLQPQHF. The CDR3 nucleotides are TGTGCCAGCAGTTTAGCCCAACTTCAGCCCCAGCATTTT.

This clone occurred once. This rearrangement joins TRBV5-1 to TRBJ1-4; D unclear. Germline CDR1 and CDR2: SGHRS and YFSETQ. V was cut by 0 bases and J by 11 bases, with 14 bases left in between. The CDR3 totals 14 residues. As DNA, the CDR3 is TGCGCCAGCAGCTTGGAAGGCAGCGACCTGAAACTGTTTTTT. Translated, it gives CASSLEGSDLKLFF. The entire variable domain, with the rest obtained from reference TRBV5-1 and TRBJ1-4, is as follows: KAGVTQTPRYLIKTRGQQVTLSCSPISGHRSVSWYQQTPGQGLQFLFEYFSETQRNKGNFPGRFSGRQFSNSRSEMNVSTLELGDSALYLCASSLEGSDLKLFFGSGTQLSVL.

About this clone: At one boundary the junction diverges from the germline segment, which might be a read error. The chain joins TRBV6-5 to TRBJ1-6; 9 bases agree with TRBD1. This CDR3 contains 14 residues. Germline assignment: CDR1 MNHEY and CDR2 SVGAGI. This CDR3 is CASRGDRDKSPLHF. CDR3 bases: TGTGCCAGCAGAGGGGACAGGGATAAATCACCCCTCCACTTT.

This clone has a single count. This chain links TRBV5-1 with TRBJ2-3; D is ambiguous. The ends were cut back, 1 base at V and 0 bases at J, with 6 bases in the middle. There are 14 residues in the CDR3. Germline V gene lookup returns CDR1 SGHRS and CDR2 YFSETQ. In DNA form, the CDR3 reads TGCGCCAGCAGCTTGCGGTCTAGCACAGATACGCAGTATTTT. This translates into CASSLRSSTDTQYF.

V is TRBV19 and J is TRBJ2-1; possibly TRBD1 for D (6 bases). Germline lookup yields CDR1 LNHDA and CDR2 SQIVND (reference sequence). CDR3 length: 14 amino acids. V was cut by 6 bases and J by 0 bases, with 9 bases left in between. The CDR3 reads CASSYRDSYNEQFF. CDR3 nucleotide sequence: TGTGCCAGTAGCTACAGGGACTCCTACAATGAGCAGTTCTTC.

J is TRBJ1-4 and V is TRBV10-3; 8 bases agree with TRBD1. CDR3 length equals 14 residues. V gave up 3 bases and J gave up 8 bases; unmatched junction bases: 5. Germline CDR1 and CDR2: ENHRY and SYGVKD. The CDR3 loop is CAISDAGGGEKLFF. CDR3 bases: TGTGCCATCAGTGACGCAGGGGGCGGCGAAAAACTGTTTTTT.

Details on this clone: Additional DNA sequences in this sample encode the identical CDR3. The chain uses TRBV5-1 and TRBJ1-3, with TRBD1 as a possible D gene (5 bases). Looked up from germline, CDR1 is SGHRS and CDR2 is YFSETQ. The CDR3 sequence is 14 residues long. With 2 bases removed from V and 4 bases from J, the gap between germline ends came to 10 bases. CDR3 DNA sequence: TGCGCCAGCAGCTTAGCGGGGCCCGGAAACACCATATATTTT. This codes for CASSLAGPGNTIYF.

This chain links TRBV20-1 with TRBJ2-1, with D unclear. V gave up 6 bases and J gave up 9 bases, with 12 bases separating them. The CDR3 covers 11 residues. The germline gives CDR1 DFQATT, CDR2 SNEGSKA (reference sequence). CDR3 sequence (DNA): TGCAGTGCAAAGGTAGCTATTGAGCAGTTCTTC. Amino acid sequence: CSAKVAIEQFF.

J is TRBJ1-5 and V is TRBV4-1, with TRBD1 matching 11 bases. Per the germline V gene, CDR1 is MGHRA and CDR2 is YSYEKL. The CDR3 spans 15 residues. V was clipped by 4 bases and J by 7 bases; unmatched bases: 6. The DNA for the CDR3 is TGCGCCAGCAGCCTCACGGACAGGGGGCAACAGCCCCAGCATTTT. Translating gives CASSLTDRGQQPQHF.

The rearrangement uses TRBV28 and TRBJ2-3; D might be TRBD1 (7 bases). The CDR3 runs 16 residues. Germline loops: CDR1 MDHEN, CDR2 SYDVKM. Trimming stripped 8 bases from V and 9 bases from J, with 27 bases between. The CDR3 protein is CASRSQGGGSDRTQYF. CDR3 in DNA: TGTGCCAGCCGCTCGCAGGGGGGCGGCTCAGATCGAACGCAGTATTTT.

The chain links TRBV6-2 or TRBV6-3 to TRBJ2-1; D is unclear. Germline V CDR1 and CDR2: MNHEY, SVGEGT. This CDR3 region has 14 residues. V was clipped by 0 bases and J by 4 bases, with 7 bases between them. Written as DNA, the CDR3 is TGTGCCAGCAGTTACTCGAGGCAGTACAATGAGCAGTTCTTC. Protein: CASSYSRQYNEQFF.

The rearrangement uses TRBV5-1 and TRBJ2-1; TRBD2 matches at 7 bases. V shed 4 bases, J shed 4 bases, and the junction held 8 bases outside the gene matches. The CDR3 has 15 amino acids. The germline gives CDR1 SGHRS, CDR2 YFSETQ. The CDR3 bases are TGCGCCAGCAGCGTCCCCCTGGGGGGGTACAATGAGCAGTTCTTC. As protein: CASSVPLGGYNEQFF.

This clone was observed once. This rearrangement joins TRBV18 to TRBJ2-5, with 8 bases that match TRBD1. This CDR3 is built from 15 residues. CDR1 is KGHSH and CDR2 is LQKENI in the germline V gene. Trimming took 6 bases from V and 1 from J; bases not matched to a gene: 7. CDR3 sequence (DNA): TGTGCCAGCTCCCGCACAGGGGGGAGCCAAGAGACCCAGTACTTC. It translates to CASSRTGGSQETQYF.

The V gene is TRBV18, the J gene TRBJ1-1, with 8 bases matching TRBD1. J gave up 6 bases and V 4 bases, and 7 bases lay outside the gene matches. Germline CDR1 KGHSH, CDR2 LQKENI. The CDR3 covers 14 residues. The CDR3 DNA is TGTGCCAGCTCACTGGACAGGGTACTTTCTGAAGCTTTCTTT. Amino acids: CASSLDRVLSEAFF.

This chain connects TRBV6-1 to TRBJ1-5, with D unclear. The germline V gene encodes CDR1 MNHNS and CDR2 SASEGT. This CDR3 contains 13 residues. V dropped 3 bases and J dropped 0 bases, with 3 bases sitting between them. The CDR3 sequence: CASSDYSNQPQHF. CDR3 sequence (DNA): TGTGCCAGCAGTGATTATAGCAATCAGCCCCAGCATTTT.

Only one count was recorded for this clone. The V call is TRBV4-1, the J call TRBJ2-7; 12 bases are shared with TRBD2. Germline V gives CDR1 MGHRA, CDR2 YSYEKL. V was pared by 5 bases and J by 3 bases, with 8 bases of the junction left unmatched. The CDR3 consists of 16 residues. CDR3 in amino acids: CASSNLGLAGSYEQYV. CDR3 nucleotides: TGCGCCAGCAGCAATCTAGGACTAGCGGGGAGCTACGAGCAGTACGTC.

Comment on this clone: Different DNA sequences within this sample yield the same CDR3. The V gene is TRBV18, the J gene TRBJ1-1; the match to TRBD1 covers 10 bases. The CDR3 runs to 14 residues. V was pared by 3 bases and J by 4 bases, with 2 bases of the junction left unmatched. Germline CDR1 and CDR2: KGHSH and LQKENI. In DNA form, the CDR3 reads TGTGCCAGCTCACCCAGGGACAGGGGCACTGAAGCTTTCTTT. The encoded protein is CASSPRDRGTEAFF.

This clone was observed once. The rearrangement links TRBV2 to TRBJ2-3, with TRBD2 matching 9 bases. CDR3 size: 16 residues. Germline V gives CDR1 SNHLY, CDR2 FYNNEI. With 2 bases clipped from V and 5 bases from J, the junction kept 8 bases outside the gene matches. CDR3 bases: TGTGCCAGCAGTGAATCGGGCGGGAGGGCCCGAGATACGCAGTATTTT. Encoded protein: CASSESGGRARDTQYF.

This clone was found once. The chain links TRBV24-1 to TRBJ2-5; tentatively, D is TRBD2 (5 bases). CDR1 KGHDR and CDR2 SFDVKD come from the germline V gene. Between the trimmed V and J ends, which lost 1 base and 3 bases, there was a span of 17 bases. This CDR3 is built from 17 residues. Here the CDR3 reads CATSDFRGSLLEETQYF. CDR3 nucleotides: TGTGCCACCAGTGATTTTAGAGGGAGCCTCCTCGAAGAGACCCAGTACTTC.

The table lists this clone with many counts. This chain links TRBV5-3 with TRBJ2-5, with TRBD1 as a possible D gene (6 bases). TRBV5-3 qualifies as an ORF whose function is uncertain. Trimming shortened V by 4 bases and J by 0 bases, and 10 bases separated the two germline ends. The CDR3 runs to 14 residues. Here the CDR3 reads CARSPGHHQETQYF. The CDR3 DNA follows: TGTGCCAGAAGCCCGGGACACCACCAAGAGACCCAGTACTTC.

V and J are TRBV27 and TRBJ1-6, with D maybe TRBD1 (6 bases). Trimming took 6 bases from V and 6 from J, leaving 21 bases between them. Germline values: CDR1 MNHEY, CDR2 SMNVEV (reference sequence). The CDR3 has 17 residues. CDR3 in amino acids: CASRLLLRTATNSPLHF. Written as DNA, the CDR3 is TGTGCCAGCAGATTACTTCTGCGGACAGCAACTAATTCACCCCTCCACTTT.

In its sample, this clone was seen a few times. The rearrangement links TRBV28 to TRBJ1-2; D is uncertain. Trimming pared 5 bases from V and 4 bases from J, leaving 8 bases between. The CDR3 is 12 residues long. Germline CDR1 and CDR2: MDHEN and SYDVKM. The CDR3 coding sequence is TGTGCCAGCAGTCTGCGGATCTATGGCTACACCTTC. Translation: CASSLRIYGYTF.

CDR3 sequence: CASSQRQAAQYF. In DNA, the CDR3 is TGTGCCAGTAGTCAGCGACAGGCGGCGCAGTATTTT. The J gene is TRBJ2-3, the V gene TRBV19; D is perhaps TRBD1 (6 bases). Trimming left V 5 bases short and J 10 bases short, with 13 bases between. The CDR3 covers 12 residues. The V gene's germline CDR1 is LNHDA and CDR2 SQIVND (reference sequence).